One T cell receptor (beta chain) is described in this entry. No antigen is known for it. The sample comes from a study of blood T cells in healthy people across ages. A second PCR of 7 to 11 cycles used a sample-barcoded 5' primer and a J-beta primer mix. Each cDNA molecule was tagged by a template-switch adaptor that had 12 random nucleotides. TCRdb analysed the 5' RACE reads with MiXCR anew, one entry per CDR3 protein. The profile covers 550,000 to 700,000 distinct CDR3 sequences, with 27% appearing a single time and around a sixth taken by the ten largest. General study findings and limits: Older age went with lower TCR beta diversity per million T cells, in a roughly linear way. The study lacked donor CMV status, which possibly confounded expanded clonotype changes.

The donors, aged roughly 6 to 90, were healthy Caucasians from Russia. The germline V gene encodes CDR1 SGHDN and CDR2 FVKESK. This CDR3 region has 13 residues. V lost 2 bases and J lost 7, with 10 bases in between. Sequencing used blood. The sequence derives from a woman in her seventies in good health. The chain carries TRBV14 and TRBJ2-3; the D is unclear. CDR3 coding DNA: TGTGCCAGCAGCCAATTAGGTCTCTATACGCAGTATTTT. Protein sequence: CASSQLGLYTQYF.